This T cell receptor (beta chain) emerged from a study of cytotoxic CD8 clonotypes in ibrutinib-treated CLL. Turning to this clone: What it binds is not known.

Cryopreserved PBMCs were the source of about 2.2 micrograms of genomic DNA, which went to TCR beta libraries. Overall study results and limits: On treatment, the uncommon public clonotypes contracted or remained stable.

This table comes from immunoSEQ multiplex PCR, and its TCRdb copy is limited to in-frame clones, with some not included. The sample yields about 200,000 clones, 72% seen once. The germline V gene encodes CDR1 SEHNR and CDR2 FQNEAQ (reference sequence). The CDR3 extends over 11 amino acids. The germline V and J ends were trimmed by 7 bases and 6 bases, with 10 bases remaining between them. V gene TRBV7-9 combines with J gene TRBJ2-7; TRBD2 is a possible D gene (5 bases). The sequence was obtained from a human donor with chronic lymphocytic leukemia. Material: PBMCs, obtained after 24 months of ibrutinib treatment. CDR3 in DNA: TGTGCCAGCACCGTAGGAGGCGAGCAGTACTTC. This encodes CASTVGGEQYF.